This TCR beta chain comes out of a study of T cells in Graves' hyperthyroidism and ophthalmopathy. Overall study context: Peripheral blood was acquired at first diagnosis, ahead of any therapy whatsoever.

CDR1 is SEHNR and CDR2 is FQNEAQ in the germline V gene (reference sequence). The CDR3 has 11 residues. Clinical symptoms, serum thyroxine and TRAb, thyroid ultrasound and orbital computed tomography were used for the diagnoses. To note about this clonotype: The junction does not match germline at one end; this may be a read error.

The investigators amplified TCR beta CDR3 regions from RNA transcripts. First-round RT-PCR targeting the TCR CDR3 was performed with the HTBI primer set. TCRdb reanalysed the multiplex PCR reads using MiXCR and keeps one entry per CDR3 protein. The top ten hold around 21% of the sample, which has some 400,000 distinct CDR3 sequences, approximately 12% seen once. The rearrangement joins TRBV7-9 to TRBJ2-1; the D call may be TRBD1 or TRBD2 (6 bases each). Material: blood. The TCR sequence derives from a man aged 25-45 years with Graves' hyperthyroidism that later progressed to Graves' ophthalmopathy. The chain's CDR3 is CASSLGQGRLF. CDR3 coding DNA: TGTGCCAGCAGCTTAGGGCAGGGGAGGCTCTTC.